One sample yielded the 20 T cell receptor beta chains listed below, sequenced in a study of cytomegalovirus exposure and HLA in healthy donors. PCR involved 60 Vbeta and 13 Jbeta primers. Libraries were prepared by immunoSEQ multiplex PCR; TCRdb keeps only in-frame clonotypes and omits some of them. The sample comprises roughly 200,000 clones, 80% to 85% of which are singletons, and 1.6% rests with the top ten. The sample taken for sequencing was PBMCs. These receptors all come from a man aged 50 or older in good health and CMV-seronegative.

V usage is TRBV7-3 and J usage is TRBJ2-3; TRBD2 might be the D (6 bases). The CDR3 is made up of 18 amino acids. CDR1 is SGHTA, CDR2 FQGTGA, per germline. The ends were cut back, 1 base at V and 4 bases at J, with 21 bases in the middle. The CDR3 here is CASSLRGVGEVGADTQYF. In nucleotides, the CDR3 is TGTGCCAGCAGCTTAAGGGGGGTGGGGGAGGTCGGCGCAGATACGCAGTATTTT.

The chain combines TRBV10-2 with TRBJ2-5; 14 bases are a match to TRBD2. The CDR3 covers 20 residues. V dropped 3 bases and J dropped 0; count of bases not matched to a gene: 12. The germline CDR1 and CDR2 sequences are WSHSY and SAAADI. The CDR3 protein is CASSDPLEGLAGVYQETQYF. Written as DNA, the CDR3 is TGCGCCAGCAGTGACCCCCTTGAGGGACTAGCGGGGGTCTACCAAGAGACCCAGTACTTC.

This chain joins TRBV9 and TRBJ1-4; 8 bases map to TRBD1. Trimming at V came to 7 bases and at J to 5 bases, leaving 7 bases not matched to a gene. The CDR3 has 14 residues. Germline values: CDR1 SGDLS, CDR2 YYNGEE. Here the CDR3 DNA reads TGTGCCAGCGGACAGGGAACAAGAAATGAAAAACTGTTTTTT. Translated, it gives CASGQGTRNEKLFF.

The gene calls are TRBV4-2 and TRBJ1-5, with 7 positions matching TRBD1. V gave up 5 bases and J gave up 1 base; unmatched junction bases: 8. Per the germline V gene, CDR1 is LGHNA and CDR2 is YNFKEQ. This CDR3 is built from 16 residues. CDR3 protein: CASSGSTGMSNQPQHF. The CDR3 DNA reads as TGTGCCAGCAGCGGCTCGACAGGGATGAGCAATCAGCCCCAGCATTTT.

The gene calls are TRBV9 and TRBJ2-1; 11 bases match TRBD2. CDR3 length: 15 residues. The junction had 7 bases not matched to a gene; V was cut back by 4 bases and J by 7 bases. The germline gives CDR1 SGDLS, CDR2 YYNGEE. CDR3 in DNA: TGTGCCAGCAGCAAACTAGCGGGAGTCTCTAATGAGCAGTTCTTC. Amino acids: CASSKLAGVSNEQFF.

This clone was counted only a few times. This chain links TRBV18 with TRBJ1-1; possible D gene TRBD1, 6 bases. This CDR3 contains 14 residues. Trimming stripped 3 bases from V and 5 bases from J, with 13 bases between. Germline CDR1 and CDR2: KGHSH and LQKENI. CDR3 coding DNA: TGTGCCAGCTCACCCACGGTCACAGGGACTGAAGCTTTCTTT. Translated: CASSPTVTGTEAFF.

The V and J genes are TRBV7-9 and TRBJ1-1; D uncertain. V was pared by 3 bases and J by 1 base, with 9 bases between. CDR1 SEHNR and CDR2 FQNEAQ come from the germline V gene (reference sequence). This CDR3 region has 14 residues. In nucleotides, the CDR3 is TGTGCCAGCAGCTTTTGGACTACGAACACTGAAGCTTTCTTT. As protein: CASSFWTTNTEAFF.

CDR3 loop: CASSYIGTAPNYGYTF. CDR3 sequence (DNA): TGTGCCAGCAGTTATATAGGGACAGCCCCTAACTATGGCTACACCTTC. V and J are TRBV28 and TRBJ1-2; 7 bases are shared with TRBD1. There are 16 residues in the CDR3. V shed 4 bases and J 0 bases; nucleotides not matched to a gene: 8. Looked up from germline, CDR1 is MDHEN and CDR2 is SYDVKM.

The chain carries TRBV5-1 and TRBJ2-7; TRBD2 matches 9 bases. The CDR3 contains 18 residues. Germline trimming cut 1 base from V and 5 bases from J; bases unmatched to any gene: 16. The germline CDR1 and CDR2 sequences are SGHRS and YFSETQ. The DNA of the CDR3 is TGCGCCAGCAGCTTGTCAACAGGGTCAGCGGGAGGTACCAACGAGCAGTACTTC. Protein: CASSLSTGSAGGTNEQYF.

V gene TRBV25-1 combines with J gene TRBJ2-3; 8 bases match TRBD1. CDR3 length: 16 amino acids. Germline loops: CDR1 MGHDK, CDR2 SYGVNS. V was clipped by 3 bases and J by 4 bases; unmatched bases: 9. DNA of the CDR3: TGTGCCAGCAGTGAGGGACAGGCAATAGGGGCAGATACGCAGTATTTT. Its protein is CASSEGQAIGADTQYF.

V usage is TRBV7-2 and J usage is TRBJ2-3, with 7 bases lining up with TRBD2. Trimming removed 5 bases from V and 4 bases from J; junction bases left unmatched: 6. Germline V CDR1 and CDR2: SGHTA, FQGNSA. This CDR3 has 14 amino acids. The CDR3 nucleotides are TGTGCCAGCAGCCCCAGACTAGCAGCAGATACGCAGTATTTT. Translation gives CASSPRLAADTQYF.

The gene calls are TRBV4-3 and TRBJ2-1; TRBD2 is a possible D gene (5 bases). The V end was cut by 4 bases, the J end by 10 bases, with 17 bases between. This CDR3 comprises 14 residues. Per the germline V gene, CDR1 is LGHNA and CDR2 is YSLEER. CDR3 amino acids: CASSPSAGVREQFF. As DNA, the CDR3 is TGCGCCAGCAGCCCATCGGCCGGGGTGCGGGAGCAGTTCTTC.

This clone has only one observation. The chain combines TRBV7-9 with TRBJ2-7, with D maybe TRBD1 (5 bases). Trimming pared 1 base from V and 3 bases from J, leaving 13 bases between. The CDR3 has 15 amino acids. The germline gives CDR1 SEHNR, CDR2 FQNEAQ (reference sequence). The CDR3 protein is CASSLGVQGGYEQYF. CDR3 nucleotide sequence: TGTGCCAGCAGCTTAGGGGTGCAGGGTGGCTACGAGCAGTACTTC.

The CDR3 loop is CASSSLTPGQETQYF. CDR3 bases: TGTGCCAGCAGTTCCCTAACCCCCGGCCAAGAGACCCAGTACTTC. The chain employs TRBV6-5 and TRBJ2-5; D remains ambiguous. CDR3 size: 15 residues. Trimming removed 4 bases from V and 1 base from J, with 13 bases in between. Per the germline V gene, CDR1 is MNHEY and CDR2 is SVGAGI.

V gene TRBV25-1 combines with J gene TRBJ1-1, with 8 bases lining up with TRBD1. This CDR3 spans 14 amino acids. Per germline, CDR1 MGHDK and CDR2 SYGVNS. Germline trimming cut 4 bases from V and 4 bases from J; bases unmatched to any gene: 5. CDR3: CASSGRQGRTEAFF. The CDR3 DNA sequence: TGTGCCAGCAGTGGCCGACAGGGGCGCACTGAAGCTTTCTTT.

The rearrangement links TRBV6-4 to TRBJ2-3; 7 bases line up with TRBD1. V trimming: 6 bases; J trimming: 8 bases; junction bases outside the gene matches: 8. Germline V gives CDR1 MRHNA, CDR2 SNTAGT. The CDR3 spans 13 residues. The CDR3 protein is CASSAKQGSTQYF. In nucleotides, the CDR3 is TGTGCCAGCAGCGCAAAACAGGGGAGTACGCAGTATTTT.

The chain uses TRBV25-1 and TRBJ2-7, with D unclear. This CDR3 region has 11 residues. Trimming shortened V by 4 bases and J by 3 bases, and 4 bases separated the two germline ends. Germline V gene data show CDR1 as MGHDK and CDR2 as SYGVNS. The CDR3 here is CASSAFYEQYF. The CDR3 region has the DNA TGTGCCAGCAGTGCCTTCTACGAGCAGTACTTC.

The chain couples TRBV9 to TRBJ1-1; weak D call: TRBD1 (5 bases). Looked up from germline, CDR1 is SGDLS and CDR2 is YYNGEE. V was pared by 0 bases and J by 3 bases, with 24 bases between. The CDR3 contains 19 residues. CDR3 bases: TGTGCCAGCAGCGTAGGTCCGATGAGGCAGGGAGGTCTCGACACTGAAGCTTTCTTT. This gives the protein CASSVGPMRQGGLDTEAFF.

The chain couples TRBV19 to TRBJ2-1; D is uncertain. The CDR3 contains 13 residues. Per germline, CDR1 LNHDA and CDR2 SQIVND (reference sequence). The V end was cut by 4 bases, the J end by 7 bases, with 11 bases between. CDR3 in DNA: TGTGCCAGTAGTACAAATGCCGGGAATGAGCAGTTCTTC. It is translated as CASSTNAGNEQFF.

The chain couples TRBV27 to TRBJ1-4; 9 bases are shared with TRBD1. From germline, CDR1 is MNHEY and CDR2 SMNVEV (reference sequence). The CDR3 has 14 residues. V shed 5 bases, J shed 8 bases, and the junction held 6 bases outside the gene matches. This chain's CDR3 is CASSRTGVVEKLFF. Written as DNA, the CDR3 is TGTGCCAGCAGTAGGACAGGGGTGGTGGAAAAACTGTTTTTT. Full variable domain (rest looked up from reference TRBV27 and TRBJ1-4): EAQVTQNPRYLITVTGKKLTVTCSQNMNHEYMSWYRQDPGLGLRQIYYSMNVEVTDKGDVPEGYKVSRKEKRNFPLILESPSPNQTSLYFCASSRTGVVEKLFFGSGTQLSVL.